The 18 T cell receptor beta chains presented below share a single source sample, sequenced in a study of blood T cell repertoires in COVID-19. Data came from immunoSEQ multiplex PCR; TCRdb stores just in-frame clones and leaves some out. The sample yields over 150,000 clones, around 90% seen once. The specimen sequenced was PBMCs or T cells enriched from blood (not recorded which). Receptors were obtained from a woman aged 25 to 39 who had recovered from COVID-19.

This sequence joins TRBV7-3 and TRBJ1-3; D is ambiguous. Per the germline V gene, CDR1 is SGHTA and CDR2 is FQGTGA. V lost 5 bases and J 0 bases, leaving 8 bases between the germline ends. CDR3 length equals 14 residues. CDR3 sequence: CASSATGSGNTIYF. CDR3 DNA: TGTGCCAGCAGCGCAACGGGCTCTGGAAACACCATATATTTT.

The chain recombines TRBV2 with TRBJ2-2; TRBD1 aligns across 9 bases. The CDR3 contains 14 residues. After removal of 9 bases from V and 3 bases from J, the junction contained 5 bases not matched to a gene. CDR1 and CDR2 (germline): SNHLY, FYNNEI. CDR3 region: CASRGQGDTGELFF. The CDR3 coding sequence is TGTGCCAGTCGGGGACAGGGAGACACCGGGGAGCTGTTTTTT.

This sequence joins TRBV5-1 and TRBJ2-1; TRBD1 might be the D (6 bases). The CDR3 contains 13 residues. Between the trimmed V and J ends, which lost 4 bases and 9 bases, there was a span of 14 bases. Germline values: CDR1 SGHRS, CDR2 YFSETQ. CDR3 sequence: CASSATQGSEQFF. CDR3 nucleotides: TGCGCCAGCAGCGCTACTCAGGGGTCTGAGCAGTTCTTC.

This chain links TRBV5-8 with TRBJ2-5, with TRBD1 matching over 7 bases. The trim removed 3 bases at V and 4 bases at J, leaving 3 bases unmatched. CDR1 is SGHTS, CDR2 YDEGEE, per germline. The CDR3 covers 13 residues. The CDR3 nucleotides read TGTGCCAGCAGCTGGGACAGAAGAGAGACCCAGTACTTC. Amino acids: CASSWDRRETQYF. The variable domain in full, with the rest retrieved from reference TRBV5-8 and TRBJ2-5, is EAGVTQSPTHLIKTRGQQATLRCSPISGHTSVYWYQQALGLGLQFLLWYDEGEERNRGNFPPRFSGRQFPNYSSELNVNALELEDSALYLCASSWDRRETQYFGPGTRLLVL.

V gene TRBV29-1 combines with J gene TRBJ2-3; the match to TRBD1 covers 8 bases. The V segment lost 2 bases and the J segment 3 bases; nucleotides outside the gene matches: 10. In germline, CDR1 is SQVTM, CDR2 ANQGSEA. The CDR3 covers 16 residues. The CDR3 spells CSVETPQGARTDTQYF. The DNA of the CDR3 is TGCAGCGTTGAAACGCCCCAGGGGGCGCGAACAGATACGCAGTATTTT.

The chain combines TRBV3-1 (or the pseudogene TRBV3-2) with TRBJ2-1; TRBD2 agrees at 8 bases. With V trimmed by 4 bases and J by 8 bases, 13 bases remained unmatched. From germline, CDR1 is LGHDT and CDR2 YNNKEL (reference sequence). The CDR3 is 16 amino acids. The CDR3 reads CASSLTPGSGNDEQFF. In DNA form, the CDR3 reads TGTGCCAGCAGCCTAACCCCAGGTAGCGGGAACGATGAGCAGTTCTTC.

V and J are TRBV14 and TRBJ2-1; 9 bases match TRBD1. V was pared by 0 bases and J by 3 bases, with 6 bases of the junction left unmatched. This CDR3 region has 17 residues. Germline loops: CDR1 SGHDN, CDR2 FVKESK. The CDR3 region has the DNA TGTGCCAGCAGCCAAGATCGAAGGGACAGGGACTACAATGAGCAGTTCTTC. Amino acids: CASSQDRRDRDYNEQFF.

The CDR3 region is CASSSQGLAGGQEDTQYF. Here the CDR3 DNA reads TGTGCCAGCAGCTCCCAGGGACTAGCGGGGGGGCAGGAAGATACGCAGTATTTT. The V and J genes are TRBV7-3 and TRBJ2-3, with 16 bases lining up with TRBD2. CDR1 and CDR2 (germline): SGHTA, FQGTGA. The ends lost 4 bases at V and 5 bases at J; junction bases unmatched: 9. The CDR3 has 18 amino acids.

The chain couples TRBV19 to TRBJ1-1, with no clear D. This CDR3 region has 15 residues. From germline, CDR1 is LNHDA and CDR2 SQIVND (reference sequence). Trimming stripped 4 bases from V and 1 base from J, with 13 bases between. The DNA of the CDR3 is TGTGCCAGTAGTAGAGGAGGACTGGAGAACACTGAAGCTTTCTTT. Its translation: CASSRGGLENTEAFF.

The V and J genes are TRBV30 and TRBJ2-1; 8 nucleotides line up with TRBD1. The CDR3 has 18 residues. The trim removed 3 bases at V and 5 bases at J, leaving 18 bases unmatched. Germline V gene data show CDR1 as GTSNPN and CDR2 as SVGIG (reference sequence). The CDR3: CAWSADRGGFSPDNEQFF. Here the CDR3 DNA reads TGTGCCTGGAGCGCTGACAGGGGCGGGTTCAGCCCCGACAATGAGCAGTTCTTC. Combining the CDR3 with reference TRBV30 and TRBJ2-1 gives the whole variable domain SQTIHQWPATLVQPVGSPLSLECTVEGTSNPNLYWYRQAAGRGLQLLFYSVGIGQISSEVPQNLSASRPQDRQFILSSKKLLLSDSGFYLCAWSADRGGFSPDNEQFFGPGTRLTVL.

The CDR3 loop is CSVDGQLSGNTIYF. The CDR3 coding sequence is TGCAGCGTTGATGGACAGCTCTCTGGAAACACCATATATTTT. The V and J genes are TRBV29-1 and TRBJ1-3, with D maybe TRBD1 (6 bases). This CDR3 contains 14 residues. Trimming cost V 3 bases and J 0 bases, with 9 bases left between them. The germline gives CDR1 SQVTM, CDR2 ANQGSEA.

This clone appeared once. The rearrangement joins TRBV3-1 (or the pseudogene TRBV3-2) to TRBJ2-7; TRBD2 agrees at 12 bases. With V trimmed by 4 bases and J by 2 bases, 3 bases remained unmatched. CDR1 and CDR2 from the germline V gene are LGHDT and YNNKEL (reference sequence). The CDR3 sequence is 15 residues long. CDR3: CASSLRTSGAYEQYF. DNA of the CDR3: TGTGCCAGCAGCCTCAGGACTAGCGGGGCCTACGAGCAGTACTTC.

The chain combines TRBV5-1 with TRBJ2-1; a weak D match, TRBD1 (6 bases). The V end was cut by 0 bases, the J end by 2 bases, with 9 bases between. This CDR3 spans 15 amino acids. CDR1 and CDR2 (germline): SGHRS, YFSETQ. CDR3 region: CASSLAWTAYNEQFF. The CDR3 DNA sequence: TGCGCCAGCAGCTTGGCTTGGACAGCCTACAATGAGCAGTTCTTC.

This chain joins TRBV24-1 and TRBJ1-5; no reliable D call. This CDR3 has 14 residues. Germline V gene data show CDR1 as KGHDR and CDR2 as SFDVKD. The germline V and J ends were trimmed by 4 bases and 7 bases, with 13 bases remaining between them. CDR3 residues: CATSESVTAQPQHF. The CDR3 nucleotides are TGTGCCACCAGTGAATCCGTGACTGCACAGCCCCAGCATTTT.

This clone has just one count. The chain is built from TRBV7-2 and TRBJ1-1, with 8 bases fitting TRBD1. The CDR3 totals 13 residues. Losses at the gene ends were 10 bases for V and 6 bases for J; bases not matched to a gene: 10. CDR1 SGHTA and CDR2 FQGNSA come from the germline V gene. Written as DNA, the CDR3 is TGTGCCACCATTCAACAGGGGGTATCTGAAGCTTTCTTT. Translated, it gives CATIQQGVSEAFF. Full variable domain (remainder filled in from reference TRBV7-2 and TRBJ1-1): GAGVSQSPSNKVTEKGKDVELRCDPISGHTALYWYRQSLGQGLEFLIYFQGNSAPDKSGLPSDRFSAERTGGSVSTLTIQRTQQEDSAVYLCATIQQGVSEAFFGQGTRLTVV.

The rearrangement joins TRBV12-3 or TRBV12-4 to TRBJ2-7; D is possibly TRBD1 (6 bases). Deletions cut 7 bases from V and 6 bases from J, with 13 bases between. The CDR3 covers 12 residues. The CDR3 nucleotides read TGTGCCAGCACTCGGGACACCCTCGAGCAGTACTTC. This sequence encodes CASTRDTLEQYF.

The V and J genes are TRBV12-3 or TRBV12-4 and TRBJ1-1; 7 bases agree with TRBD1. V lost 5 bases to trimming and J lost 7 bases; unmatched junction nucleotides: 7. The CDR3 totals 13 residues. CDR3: CASSLTGEGEAFF. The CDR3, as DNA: TGTGCCAGCAGTCTAACAGGGGAAGGTGAAGCTTTCTTT.

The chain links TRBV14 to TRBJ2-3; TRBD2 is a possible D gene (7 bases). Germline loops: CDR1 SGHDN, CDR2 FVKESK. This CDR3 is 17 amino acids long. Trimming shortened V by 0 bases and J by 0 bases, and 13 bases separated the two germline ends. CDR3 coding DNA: TGTGCCAGCAGCCAAGATCTTGCGGGGGCTAGCACAGATACGCAGTATTTT. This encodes CASSQDLAGASTDTQYF. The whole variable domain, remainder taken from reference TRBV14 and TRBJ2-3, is EAGVTQFPSHSVIEKGQTVTLRCDPISGHDNLYWYRRVMGKEIKFLLHFVKESKQDESGMPNNRFLAERTGGTYSTLKVQPAELEDSGVYFCASSQDLAGASTDTQYFGPGTRLTVL.